This TCR beta chain appears in the sequencing data of a study of blood T cell repertoires in COVID-19. The overall study: PBMCs, B-cell-depleted T cells, or T cells were the source of the cDNA or gDNA that made up the material.

In germline, CDR1 is SQVTM, CDR2 ANQGSEA. CDR3 length: 16 residues. Germline trimming cut 3 bases from V and 1 base from J; bases unmatched to any gene: 10. As handled by the study authors: Reference gene primer amplification gave nucleated cell count estimates. Measured with immunoSEQ multiplex PCR; TCRdb has only the in-frame clones, and not every one. Clonal size and the V and J genes are those of that table, whereas D and trimming came from the DNA. The sample includes 150,000 to 200,000 clones, about 89% of them seen just once. This clone turned up a few times. This chain uses TRBV29-1 with TRBJ1-1; 8 bases match TRBD1. The TCR originated in an older man with acute or convalescent COVID-19. Sequenced: peripheral blood. The CDR3 DNA reads TGCAGCGTTGAGGCCAGGGGGCGGCCGGGGAACACTGAAGCTTTCTTT. This translates into CSVEARGRPGNTEAFF.